These T cell receptor beta chains were read from a single sample in a study of beta chain features in type 1 diabetes. The repertoire was sequenced with immunoSEQ multiplex PCR; TCRdb's copy has only in-frame clones and lacks some. This sample has over 150,000 clones, with 6.5% to 8.5% found just once. The source material was central memory CD4+ T cells from blood. These receptors were taken from a man aged 18-30 years with type 1 diabetes. The CDR3 runs from the conserved cysteine through the conserved F or W. A D gene is named only where the DNA matches it firmly. Expanded clones are given a class, and other clones once, few, many or no size at all.

V gene,clone size,J gene,D gene,CDR3 DNA,CDR3 protein
TRBV6-6,NA,TRBJ2-3,TRBD1,TGTGCCAGCAGTTGGGGACAGGGGGCTGGTACAGATACGCAGTATTTT,CASSWGQGAGTDTQYF
TRBV5-6,NA,TRBJ2-5,NA,TGTGCCAGCAGCTTGCCGCAGATCCAAGAGACCCAGTACTTC,CASSLPQIQETQYF
TRBV4-3,NA,TRBJ2-7,TRBD2,TGCGCCAGCAGCCCGGGACTAGCGGGTGAGGAGCAGTACTTC,CASSPGLAGEEQYF
TRBV10-3,few,TRBJ1-3,NA,TGTGCCATCAGTGAGTCGACTCTGGCTGGAAACACCATATATTTT,CAISESTLAGNTIYF
TRBV29-1,many,TRBJ2-1,NA,TGCAGCGTCCAACTCCGGGACAATCTGGGCAATGAGCAGTTCTTC,CSVQLRDNLGNEQFF
TRBV27,NA,TRBJ1-2,TRBD1,TGTGCCAGCAGCCGACAGGGGGCCCTTGGAGGCTACACCTTC,CASSRQGALGGYTF
TRBV30,many,TRBJ2-3,NA,TGTGCCTGTCGTGTGGGGGGAGGCACAGATACGCAGTATTTT,CACRVGGGTDTQYF
TRBV27,few,TRBJ2-4,NA,TGTGCCAGCAGTTTAGGCCCCAGGGCACTTCAGTACTTC,CASSLGPRALQYF
TRBV5-4,NA,TRBJ1-2,NA,TGTGCCAGCAGCTTGGGGCCGGGGAGCCGGGGCTACACCTTC,CASSLGPGSRGYTF
TRBV29-1,few,TRBJ1-4,NA,TGCAGCGTTGCGGGGTTGAATGAAAAACTGTTTTTT,CSVAGLNEKLFF
TRBV11-2,few,TRBJ2-7,TRBD2,TGTGCCAGCAGCACAACTAGCGGACACTACGAGCAGTACTTC,CASSTTSGHYEQYF
TRBV4-2,NA,TRBJ2-1,TRBD2,TGTGCCAGCAGCGGGACTAGCGGATGGGCTGAGCAGTTCTTC,CASSGTSGWAEQFF
TRBV28,few,TRBJ2-7,NA,TGTGCCAGCACCGCCGGCGGAGGGGACTCCTACGAGCAGTACTTC,CASTAGGGDSYEQYF
TRBV7-2,few,TRBJ2-3,TRBD2,TGTGCCAGCAGCCAGACTAGCGAGAACACAGATACGCAGTATTTT,CASSQTSENTDTQYF
TRBV11-2,few,TRBJ2-1,NA,TGTGCCAGCAGCTCGGTGGCCCTAGTCACCTACAATGAGCAGTTCTTC,CASSSVALVTYNEQFF
TRBV4-1,NA,TRBJ1-2,NA,TGCGCCAGCAGAGATGGTTCGGGGAATGGCTACACCTTC,CASRDGSGNGYTF
TRBV19,few,TRBJ1-2,TRBD1,TGTGCCAGCTCCTGGGACAGGGGCTATGGCTACACCTTC,CASSWDRGYGYTF